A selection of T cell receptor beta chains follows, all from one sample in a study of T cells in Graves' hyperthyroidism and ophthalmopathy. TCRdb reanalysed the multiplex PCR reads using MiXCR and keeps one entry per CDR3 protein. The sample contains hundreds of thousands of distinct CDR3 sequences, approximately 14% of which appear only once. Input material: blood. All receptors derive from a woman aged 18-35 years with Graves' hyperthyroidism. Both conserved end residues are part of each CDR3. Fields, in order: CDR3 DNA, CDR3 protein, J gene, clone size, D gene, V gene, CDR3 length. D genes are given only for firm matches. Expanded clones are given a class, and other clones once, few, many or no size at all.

DNA: TGCAGCGCCCTAAGCCGACGGATGTACAATGAGCAGTTCTTC
CDR3: CSALSRRMYNEQFF
J: TRBJ2-1
size: many
D: NA
V: TRBV29-1
length: 14

DNA: TGTGCCAGCAGTGAAGCGGGGACAGAACGCAACTATGGCTACACCTTC
CDR3: CASSEAGTERNYGYTF
J: TRBJ1-2
size: many
D: TRBD1
V: TRBV2
length: 16

DNA: TGTGCCAGCAGCTTAGTCCTAGCGGGCACCGCGAACACCGGGGAGCTGTTTTTT
CDR3: CASSLVLAGTANTGELFF
J: TRBJ2-2
size: few
D: TRBD2
V: TRBV7-6
length: 18

DNA: TGTGCCAGCAGTGCGGGCCTCCGGACCTACGAGCAGTACTTC
CDR3: CASSAGLRTYEQYF
J: TRBJ2-7
size: many
D: NA
V: TRBV12-3/TRBV12-4
length: 14

DNA: TGCGCCAGCAGCCAAGATCGAGGGGGCGCCTACGAGCAGTACTTC
CDR3: CASSQDRGGAYEQYF
J: TRBJ2-7
size: once
D: TRBD1
V: TRBV13
length: 15

DNA: TGTGCCAGCACTGGGGGTCCGACACAAGAGACCCAGTACTTC
CDR3: CASTGGPTQETQYF
J: TRBJ2-5
size: many
D: NA
V: TRBV28
length: 14

DNA: TGCAGCGTACTCGGGACAGGGATCCACGAGCAGTACTTC
CDR3: CSVLGTGIHEQYF
J: TRBJ2-7
size: NA
D: TRBD1
V: TRBV29-1
length: 13

DNA: TGTGCCAGCAGCTTAAGGGACAGACATATTGGGCAGTACTTC
CDR3: CASSLRDRHIGQYF
J: TRBJ2-7
size: NA
D: TRBD1
V: TRBV7-3
length: 14

DNA: TGTGCCAGCTCAGACGAAGACAGGACTGGGAGGTCCGAGCAGTACTTC
CDR3: CASSDEDRTGRSEQYF
J: TRBJ2-7
size: many
D: NA
V: TRBV18
length: 16

DNA: TGCAGCGCCAGCGACGGCAATGGCTACACCTTC
CDR3: CSASDGNGYTF
J: TRBJ1-2
size: many
D: NA
V: TRBV29-1
length: 11

DNA: TGTGCCAGCAGGCTACCAATAGCGGGAGAAGACCACGAGCAGTACTTC
CDR3: CASRLPIAGEDHEQYF
J: TRBJ2-7
size: many
D: TRBD2
V: TRBV2
length: 16

DNA: TGCAGTGCTAGAGATCGGGACAACTACGAGCAGTACTTC
CDR3: CSARDRDNYEQYF
J: TRBJ2-7
size: many
D: NA
V: TRBV20-1
length: 13

DNA: TGTGCCAGCAGCGCCCGGGCGTCGCAAGAGACCCAGTACTTC
CDR3: CASSARASQETQYF
J: TRBJ2-5
size: NA
D: NA
V: TRBV2
length: 14

DNA: TGCGCCAGCAGCAAACCGGGACATTCCTACGAGCAGTACTTC
CDR3: CASSKPGHSYEQYF
J: TRBJ2-7
size: NA
D: NA
V: TRBV5-1
length: 14

DNA: TGCGCCAGCAGCCCCGGGCCTCCCTATGGCTACACCTTC
CDR3: CASSPGPPYGYTF
J: TRBJ1-2
size: few
D: NA
V: TRBV5-1
length: 13

DNA: TGTGCCTGGAGTACCGGGACTTGGAACACCGGGGAGCTGTTTTTT
CDR3: CAWSTGTWNTGELFF
J: TRBJ2-2
size: NA
D: NA
V: TRBV30
length: 15

DNA: TGTGCCGCTAGGGACGCCTTGGGGACTGACACGGCCAATGAGCAGTTCTTC
CDR3: CAARDALGTDTANEQFF
J: TRBJ2-1
size: few
D: NA
V: TRBV6-1
length: 17

DNA: TGTGCCAGCAGCCATGCTTATCAGGGACAGGGGTCCGGACTCGAGAATGGCTACACCTTC
CDR3: CASSHAYQGQGSGLENGYTF
J: TRBJ1-2
size: few
D: TRBD1
V: TRBV14
length: 20

DNA: TGTGCCAGCAGCTCAAAGGGATATGGGTCTGGGTCCTACAATGAGCAGTTCTTC
CDR3: CASSSKGYGSGSYNEQFF
J: TRBJ2-1
size: NA
D: NA
V: TRBV9
length: 18

DNA: TGCGCCAGCAGCTTGGGACAGGGCGACGTGGATGAGCAGTTCTTC
CDR3: CASSLGQGDVDEQFF
J: TRBJ2-1
size: few
D: TRBD1
V: TRBV5-1
length: 15

DNA: TGTGCCAGCAGCTGGAGAGGGGCAGGGCGAGAGACCCAGTACTTC
CDR3: CASSWRGAGRETQYF
J: TRBJ2-5
size: many
D: NA
V: TRBV6-1
length: 15

DNA: TGTGCCAGCAGCTCCCATTCGCCTATCAGGCAGAATGAGCAGTTCTTC
CDR3: CASSSHSPIRQNEQFF
J: TRBJ2-1
size: once
D: NA
V: TRBV11-3
length: 16

DNA: TGCGCCAGCAGTGAGTCGAGACTTGCATCCTACTATGGCTACACCTTC
CDR3: CASSESRLASYYGYTF
J: TRBJ1-2
size: many
D: NA
V: TRBV10-1
length: 16

DNA: TGCGCCAGCAGCCAAGGTCCCGAGACGGCCCAAGAGACCCAGTACTTC
CDR3: CASSQGPETAQETQYF
J: TRBJ2-5
size: few
D: NA
V: TRBV4-3
length: 16

DNA: TGTGCCAGCAGTAATCACAGGGGGGTCCTGGAGCAGTACTTC
CDR3: CASSNHRGVLEQYF
J: TRBJ2-7
size: few
D: TRBD1
V: TRBV27
length: 14

DNA: TGTGCCAGCAGTGGGACAGGGATTCAGCCCCAGCATTTT
CDR3: CASSGTGIQPQHF
J: TRBJ1-5
size: many
D: TRBD1
V: TRBV2
length: 13

DNA: TGTGCCAGCAGTTCCCCATTGCAGGGCTACACCTTC
CDR3: CASSSPLQGYTF
J: TRBJ1-2
size: many
D: NA
V: TRBV27
length: 12

DNA: TGTGCCAGCAGCCAATACTCGGGAGGCCCTGGGAATGAGCAGTTCTTC
CDR3: CASSQYSGGPGNEQFF
J: TRBJ2-1
size: NA
D: TRBD2
V: TRBV3-1
length: 16

DNA: TGTGCCAGCAGTTTATCCGGGAAGGGCTACACCTTC
CDR3: CASSLSGKGYTF
J: TRBJ1-2
size: many
D: NA
V: TRBV12-3/TRBV12-4
length: 12

DNA: TGTGCCAGCAGCTTCACCCGGGCTGCGAGCGACGGGGAGCTGTTTTTT
CDR3: CASSFTRAASDGELFF
J: TRBJ2-2
size: NA
D: NA
V: TRBV5-5
length: 16

DNA: TGTGCCAGTACCCGAGAGGGAGGCGCGAACACCGGGGAGCTGTTTTTT
CDR3: CASTREGGANTGELFF
J: TRBJ2-2
size: NA
D: NA
V: TRBV19
length: 16

DNA: TGTGCCAGCAGCCAAGACGGGACGGACACTGAAGCTTTCTTT
CDR3: CASSQDGTDTEAFF
J: TRBJ1-1
size: NA
D: NA
V: TRBV7-9
length: 14

DNA: TGTGCCAGCAGGCACTCCCTTAATCGGGCTTTCTTT
CDR3: CASRHSLNRAFF
J: TRBJ1-1
size: NA
D: NA
V: TRBV12-3/TRBV12-4
length: 12

DNA: TGTGCCAGCAGCTCACCCGGGGGCGCAGAGACCCAGTACTTC
CDR3: CASSSPGGAETQYF
J: TRBJ2-5
size: many
D: NA
V: TRBV3-1
length: 14

DNA: TGTGCCAGCAGTTACGAACCTACAGGGGGGGGAGCTTTCTTT
CDR3: CASSYEPTGGGAFF
J: TRBJ1-1
size: many
D: TRBD1
V: TRBV6-5
length: 14

DNA: TGTGCCAGCAGCTTGGGACTAGATATTACCGGGGAGCTGTTTTTT
CDR3: CASSLGLDITGELFF
J: TRBJ2-2
size: many
D: NA
V: TRBV5-5
length: 15

DNA: TGTGCCAGCTCACCGCTGCGGACACAATACAATGAGCAGTTCTTC
CDR3: CASSPLRTQYNEQFF
J: TRBJ2-1
size: many
D: NA
V: TRBV18
length: 15

DNA: TGCAGTGCTAGAGATCCCCGACTAGCGGGGGCACACAATGAGCAGTTCTTC
CDR3: CSARDPRLAGAHNEQFF
J: TRBJ2-1
size: many
D: TRBD2
V: TRBV20-1
length: 17

DNA: TGTGCCAGCAGCCATGGGACAGGGTACACAGATACGCAGTATTTT
CDR3: CASSHGTGYTDTQYF
J: TRBJ2-3
size: many
D: TRBD1
V: TRBV3-1
length: 15

DNA: TGTGCCAGCAGCGTCGGACTGTACTCCTACGAGCAGTACTTC
CDR3: CASSVGLYSYEQYF
J: TRBJ2-7
size: NA
D: NA
V: TRBV7-2
length: 14

DNA: TGTGCCAGCAGCCGGACTAGCGGGAGACAAGAGACCCAGTACTTC
CDR3: CASSRTSGRQETQYF
J: TRBJ2-5
size: NA
D: TRBD2
V: TRBV11-2
length: 15

DNA: TGTGCCTGGAGTGCCATCTCTCCGACGGAAGAGCAGTTCTTC
CDR3: CAWSAISPTEEQFF
J: TRBJ2-1
size: many
D: NA
V: TRBV30
length: 14

DNA: TGTGCCAGCAGCCCGATTACTAGCGGGAGATCCCGGGAAGTACGCGAGCAGTACTTC
CDR3: CASSPITSGRSREVREQYF
J: TRBJ2-7
size: NA
D: TRBD2
V: TRBV11-2
length: 19

DNA: TGCGCCAGCAGCCTAGACCGAACAGAAGGCACAGATACGCAGTATTTT
CDR3: CASSLDRTEGTDTQYF
J: TRBJ2-3
size: few
D: NA
V: TRBV4-3
length: 16

DNA: TGTGCCAGCAGTCCCCGGGCAGCGCCGAATGAGCAGTTCTTC
CDR3: CASSPRAAPNEQFF
J: TRBJ2-1
size: NA
D: NA
V: TRBV28
length: 14

DNA: TGTGCCAGCAGCTACGGGACTACACTATACAATGAGCAGTTCTTC
CDR3: CASSYGTTLYNEQFF
J: TRBJ2-1
size: many
D: TRBD2
V: TRBV7-2
length: 15

DNA: TGTGCCAGCAGCTTAAGGGGACAGGGGGGACTAGCGGGGTCCTACGAGCAGTACTTC
CDR3: CASSLRGQGGLAGSYEQYF
J: TRBJ2-7
size: many
D: TRBD2
V: TRBV11-2
length: 19

DNA: TGTGCCAGCTCACAACAGGGCCCAACAACCTACGAGCAGTACTTC
CDR3: CASSQQGPTTYEQYF
J: TRBJ2-7
size: many
D: NA
V: TRBV18
length: 15

DNA: TGTGCCAGCAGCTTACCTAGCGGGAAGACCGGGGAGCTGTTTTTT
CDR3: CASSLPSGKTGELFF
J: TRBJ2-2
size: NA
D: TRBD2
V: TRBV7-9
length: 15

DNA: TGTGCCAGCAGCTTAGCGGGGACAGGCTCGGTAGAGCTGTTTTTT
CDR3: CASSLAGTGSVELFF
J: TRBJ2-2
size: NA
D: TRBD1
V: TRBV7-8
length: 15

DNA: TGTGCCAGCAGCCAAGCCTCCGCAGTAGCACAGCAGTACTTC
CDR3: CASSQASAVAQQYF
J: TRBJ2-7
size: NA
D: NA
V: TRBV14
length: 14

DNA: TGTGCCAGTAGTATTAATTGGAGAAACACTGAAGCTTTCTTT
CDR3: CASSINWRNTEAFF
J: TRBJ1-1
size: NA
D: NA
V: TRBV19
length: 14

DNA: TGTGCCAGCAGTGGGACTTATGGCTACACCTTC
CDR3: CASSGTYGYTF
J: TRBJ1-2
size: few
D: NA
V: TRBV2
length: 11